These 29 T cell receptor beta chains were all obtained from the same sample, sequenced in a study of Graves' ophthalmopathy and Graves' hyperthyroidism. RNA served as the template for amplifying TCR beta CDR3 regions. A first-round RT-PCR used HTBI primers, followed by a second-round multiplex PCR. TCRdb independently ran MiXCR on the multiplex PCR reads; one entry per CDR3 protein. The sample has about 210,000 distinct CDR3 sequences, less than 30% seen once. Source material: peripheral blood. These receptors were obtained from a man aged 50-59 years with Graves' ophthalmopathy.

This clonotype was detected many times. The chain links TRBV10-3 to TRBJ2-7; 7 positions match TRBD1. V gave up 3 bases and J gave up 6 bases; unmatched junction bases: 5. In germline, CDR1 is ENHRY, CDR2 SYGVKD. This CDR3 contains 13 residues. CDR3 DNA sequence: TGTGCCATCAGTGAATCTACAGGGGCCGAGCAGTACTTC. Translating it yields CAISESTGAEQYF.

This clonotype was seen ten or more times. Since a much larger clone is just one base distant, this may be a read error. The V gene is TRBV5-1, the J gene TRBJ2-7, with D perhaps matching TRBD2 (6 bases). Germline V CDR1 and CDR2: SGHRS, YFSETQ. The CDR3 consists of 14 residues. The CDR3 DNA reads TGCACCAGCAGCTTGGTGCGACTAGGGGACGAGCAGTACTTC. It encodes CTSSLVRLGDEQYF.

This clonotype was seen at least ten times. The V and J genes are TRBV12-3 or TRBV12-4 and TRBJ2-7; TRBD2 matches at 8 bases. The ends lost 2 bases at V and 6 bases at J; junction bases unmatched: 3. The CDR3 has 13 amino acids. The CDR3 loop reads CASSLRGGSEQYF. The CDR3 nucleotides are TGTGCCAGCAGTTTACGGGGGGGGTCCGAGCAGTACTTC.

This chain joins TRBV7-8 and TRBJ2-5, with D hard to call. Looked up from germline, CDR1 is SGHVS and CDR2 is FQNEAQ. Trimming took off 4 bases at V and 4 bases at J, with 10 bases between the two ends. CDR3 length equals 13 residues. The CDR3 region has the DNA TGTGCCAGCAGCTGGATGTCGGGAGAGACCCAGTACTTC. It specifies CASSWMSGETQYF. Full variable domain (missing parts from reference TRBV7-8 and TRBJ2-5): GAGVSQSPRYKVAKRGQDVALRCDPISGHVSLFWYQQALGQGPEFLTYFQNEAQLDKSGLPSDRFFAERPEGSVSTLKIQRTQQEDSAVYLCASSWMSGETQYFGPGTRLLVL.

This clonotype was seen repeatedly, ten times or more. This sequence joins TRBV28 and TRBJ1-1; D uncertain. The CDR3 loop spans 15 amino acids. V lost 1 base and J 8 bases, leaving 17 bases between the germline ends. Germline CDR1 MDHEN, CDR2 SYDVKM. The CDR3 coding sequence is TGTGCCAGCAGTTTATTGGGCAGGCCAGGAACGGAAGCTTTCTTT. Residues: CASSLLGRPGTEAFF.

This clonotype was recorded only once. The chain is built from TRBV6-1 and TRBJ1-6, with a weak D call TRBD1 (5 bases). The CDR3 is 15 amino acids. The germline V gene encodes CDR1 MNHNS and CDR2 SASEGT. V lost 6 bases to trimming and J lost 6 bases, with 15 bases between them. The CDR3 nucleotides read TGTGCCAGCAGCGAACCCGGGACCGTTAATTCACCCCTCCACTTT. Its protein product is CASSEPGTVNSPLHF.

The chain recombines TRBV6-2 or TRBV6-3 with TRBJ2-7, with TRBD2 matching 9 bases. Trimming cost V 9 bases and J 0 bases; bases outside gene matches: 9. Germline CDR1 is MNHEY and CDR2 is SVGEGT. CDR3 length equals 15 residues. The DNA for the CDR3 is TGTGCCAGTTCTCGACTAGCGGCTACCTCCTACGAGCAGTACTTC. It codes for CASSRLAATSYEQYF.

This clonotype was seen repeatedly, ten times or more. The chain combines TRBV15 with TRBJ2-7; D not resolved. V lost 0 bases and J 4 bases, leaving 7 bases between the germline ends. The length of the CDR3 is 13 residues. Germline assignment: CDR1 LNHNV and CDR2 YYDKDF (reference sequence). This CDR3 reads CATSRELRYEQYF. In DNA form, the CDR3 reads TGTGCCACCAGCAGAGAGCTGAGGTACGAGCAGTACTTC. Variable domain in full (rest from reference TRBV15 and TRBJ2-7): DAMVIQNPRYQVTQFGKPVTLSCSQTLNHNVMYWYQQKSSQAPKLLFHYYDKDFNNEADTPDNFQSRRPNTSFCFLDIRSPGLGDTAMYLCATSRELRYEQYFGPGTRLTVT.

This clonotype was counted ten times or more. CDR3 in amino acids: CASSWGGRLGEQYF. CDR3 nucleotides: TGTGCCAGCAGTTGGGGCGGGAGATTGGGAGAGCAGTACTTC. J is TRBJ2-7 and V is TRBV12-3 or TRBV12-4; TRBD2 aligns across 7 bases. CDR3 length equals 14 residues. The V and J ends lost 4 bases and 7 bases, in that order; junction bases with no gene match: 10.

This clonotype occurred many times. The chain combines TRBV6-5 with TRBJ2-2; D is ambiguous. This CDR3 region has 16 residues. Trimming removed 0 bases from V and 6 bases from J, with 14 bases in between. The germline gives CDR1 MNHEY, CDR2 SVGAGI. The CDR3 DNA reads as TGTGCCAGCAGTTACTCCACCTTCCGCGTCTCCGGGGAGCTGTTTTTT. It encodes CASSYSTFRVSGELFF.

The chain combines TRBV20-1 with TRBJ1-2; tentative D call: TRBD1 (5 bases). CDR1 and CDR2 (germline): DFQATT, SNEGSKA (reference sequence). V shed 0 bases and J shed 5 bases, with 13 bases lying between them. This CDR3 has 14 residues. Here the CDR3 DNA reads TGCAGTGCTAGAGATGGGGGACGGGCTTATGGCTACACCTTC. It encodes CSARDGGRAYGYTF.

This clonotype was counted ten times or more. This sequence joins TRBV19 and TRBJ1-1, with D possibly matching TRBD1 (6 bases). Between the trimmed V and J ends, which lost 8 bases and 10 bases, there was a span of 17 bases. Germline V gene lookup returns CDR1 LNHDA and CDR2 SQIVND (reference sequence). This CDR3 is built from 12 residues. CDR3 sequence reads: CASVGGRPPAFF. DNA of the CDR3: TGTGCCAGTGTCGGGGGCCGACCCCCAGCTTTCTTT.

Ten or more counts support this clonotype. The chain carries TRBV27 and TRBJ2-7; D is possibly TRBD1 (5 bases). The CDR3 contains 14 residues. Trimming stripped 0 bases from V and 6 bases from J, with 12 bases between. The germline V gene has CDR1 MNHEY and CDR2 SMNVEV (reference sequence). This CDR3 reads CASSLSEGAGEQYF. The CDR3 DNA sequence: TGTGCCAGCAGTTTATCGGAAGGGGCCGGCGAGCAGTACTTC.

There are many counts of this clonotype. V is TRBV4-1 and J is TRBJ2-7; 7 bases map to TRBD1. V was pared by 1 base and J by 0 bases, with 6 bases of the junction left unmatched. Germline assignment: CDR1 MGHRA and CDR2 YSYEKL. This CDR3 spans 16 amino acids. The CDR3 nucleotides read TGCGCCAGCAGCCAAGCGACAGGGAGTTCCTCCTACGAGCAGTACTTC. Protein: CASSQATGSSSYEQYF.

This clonotype was observed a handful of times. Relative to the germline gene, one junction end is altered; a read error may explain this. V gene TRBV12-3 or TRBV12-4 combines with J gene TRBJ1-2; weak D call: TRBD1 (5 bases). The CDR3 consists of 15 residues. CDR3 in amino acids: CANSYERGAIDGYTF. DNA of the CDR3: TGTGCCAACAGTTATGAGCGAGGGGCAATCGATGGCTACACCTTC.

J is TRBJ2-7 and V is TRBV20-1; TRBD1 aligns across 11 bases. Germline V gene sequence: CDR1 DFQATT, CDR2 SNEGSKA (reference sequence). Trimming took 3 bases from V and 2 from J; bases not matched to a gene: 15. The CDR3 loop spans 18 amino acids. This chain's CDR3 is CSASWGMFRDRGAYEQYF. The CDR3 DNA sequence: TGCAGTGCTAGTTGGGGAATGTTCCGGGACAGGGGGGCCTACGAGCAGTACTTC.

In its sample, this clonotype was seen a few times. This sequence joins TRBV12-3 or TRBV12-4 and TRBJ1-1; tentative D call: TRBD1 (5 bases). The CDR3 sequence is 15 residues long. Trimming took 6 bases from V and 4 from J, leaving 18 bases between them. In DNA form, the CDR3 reads TGTGCCAGCAGATCGATGACAGCCGAGGGCACTGAAGCTTTCTTT. Protein product: CASRSMTAEGTEAFF.

This clonotype was seen repeatedly, ten times or more. V and J are TRBV19 and TRBJ2-7; TRBD1 matches 8 bases. Trimming cost V 8 bases and J 4 bases; bases outside gene matches: 7. This CDR3 has 13 residues. CDR1 LNHDA and CDR2 SQIVND come from the germline V gene (reference sequence). CDR3 DNA sequence: TGTGCCAGTTCAGACAGGGGCATATACGAGCAGTACTTC. As protein: CASSDRGIYEQYF. The full variable domain, completed using reference TRBV19 and TRBJ2-7, is DGGITQSPKYLFRKEGQNVTLSCEQNLNHDAMYWYRQDPGQGLRLIYYSQIVNDFQKGDIAEGYSVSREKKESFPLTVTSAQKNPTAFYLCASSDRGIYEQYFGPGTRLTVT.

The CDR3 region is CASSPSPEEEQYF. The CDR3 DNA sequence: TGTGCCAGCTCACCTTCCCCGGAAGAGGAGCAGTACTTC. V gene TRBV18 combines with J gene TRBJ2-7; D ambiguous. V was trimmed by 3 bases and J by 7 bases, leaving 13 bases between them. This CDR3 region has 13 residues. Germline values: CDR1 KGHSH, CDR2 LQKENI. Full variable domain (remainder filled in from reference TRBV18 and TRBJ2-7): NAGVMQNPRHLVRRRGQEARLRCSPMKGHSHVYWYRQLPEEGLKFMVYLQKENIIDESGMPKERFSAEFPKEGPSILRIQQVVRGDSAAYFCASSPSPEEEQYFGPGTRLTVT.

The rearrangement joins TRBV28 to TRBJ1-1; D call uncertain. The V gene lost 5 bases and the J gene lost 3 bases, with 13 bases spanning the gap. This CDR3 is 14 amino acids long. CDR1 and CDR2 (germline): MDHEN, SYDVKM. CDR3 loop: CASSAYGRDTEAFF. The CDR3 DNA is TGTGCCAGCAGTGCTTATGGTAGGGACACTGAAGCTTTCTTT.

The CDR3 nucleotides read TGTGCCAGCAGCTTAGACGCAGGGGCGCCCGCTGGCTACACCTTC. This gives the protein CASSLDAGAPAGYTF. The chain couples TRBV7-2 to TRBJ1-2; weak D call: TRBD1 (6 bases). The germline V and J ends were trimmed by 1 base and 7 bases, with 16 bases remaining between them. Looked up from germline, CDR1 is SGHTA and CDR2 is FQGNSA. CDR3 length equals 15 residues. Variable domain in full (rest from reference TRBV7-2 and TRBJ1-2): GAGVSQSPSNKVTEKGKDVELRCDPISGHTALYWYRQSLGQGLEFLIYFQGNSAPDKSGLPSDRFSAERTGGSVSTLTIQRTQQEDSAVYLCASSLDAGAPAGYTFGSGTRLTVV.

This clonotype was seen many times. This chain uses TRBV11-2 with TRBJ2-7; D is unclear. Trimming stripped 7 bases from V and 0 bases from J, with 10 bases between. The V gene's germline CDR1 is SGHAT and CDR2 FQNNGV. CDR3 length equals 13 residues. The CDR3 region has the DNA TGTGCCAGCAATGTTGCGAGCTCCTACGAGCAGTACTTC. Translated, it gives CASNVASSYEQYF.

This clonotype was seen repeatedly, ten times or more. V is TRBV19 and J is TRBJ2-7, with 7 bases aligning to TRBD1. Germline V gene data show CDR1 as LNHDA and CDR2 as SQIVND (reference sequence). The CDR3 consists of 15 residues. The J segment lost 1 base and the V segment lost 3 bases, leaving 6 bases of the junction unmatched. In nucleotides, the CDR3 is TGTGCCAGTAGTATCGGAAGGGGGCGATCCTACGAGCAGTACTTC. Translating it yields CASSIGRGRSYEQYF.

Many counts were recorded for this clonotype. The chain uses TRBV6-1 and TRBJ1-5; a possible D gene is TRBD1 (5 bases). This CDR3 is built from 15 residues. Per the germline V gene, CDR1 is MNHNS and CDR2 is SASEGT. V was trimmed by 2 bases and J by 0 bases, leaving 8 bases between them. CDR3 coding DNA: TGTGCCAGCAGTGAATGGGACGCTAGCAATCAGCCCCAGCATTTT. It yields the protein CASSEWDASNQPQHF.

This clonotype showed up many times. This rearrangement joins TRBV9 to TRBJ2-2, with D maybe TRBD2 (6 bases). The CDR3 has 16 amino acids. V was clipped by 0 bases and J by 5 bases, with 14 bases between them. The V gene's germline CDR1 is SGDLS and CDR2 YYNGEE. The CDR3 here is CASSVGGGASTGELFF. The CDR3 bases are TGTGCCAGCAGCGTAGGTGGCGGGGCCAGTACCGGGGAGCTGTTTTTT. Drawing the rest from reference TRBV9 and TRBJ2-2, the complete variable domain is DSGVTQTPKHLITATGQRVTLRCSPRSGDLSVYWYQQSLDQGLQFLIQYYNGEERAKGNILERFSAQQFPDLHSELNLSSLELGDSALYFCASSVGGGASTGELFFGEGSRLTVL.

This clonotype was found many times. The CDR3 region is CSVSSPRLAGGNTGELFF. The CDR3 nucleotides are TGCAGCGTCTCGAGCCCTAGGTTAGCGGGAGGCAACACCGGGGAGCTGTTTTTT. This chain uses TRBV29-1 with TRBJ2-2; 10 positions match TRBD2. CDR3 size: 18 residues. CDR1 and CDR2 (germline): SQVTM, ANQGSEA. Losses at the gene ends were 6 bases for V and 2 bases for J; bases not matched to a gene: 15.

This clonotype was observed a handful of times. The V and J genes are TRBV6-5 and TRBJ2-2, with D possibly TRBD2 on 6 matching bases. The CDR3 runs 16 residues. CDR1 and CDR2 from the germline V gene are MNHEY and SVGAGI. The V gene lost 2 bases and the J gene lost 0 bases, with 10 bases spanning the gap. For the CDR3, the DNA is TGTGCCAGCAGTTACCGGGGGATCCCGAACACCGGGGAGCTGTTTTTT. Its translation is CASSYRGIPNTGELFF.

This clonotype was recorded at least ten times. V usage is TRBV7-6 and J usage is TRBJ1-1; D remains ambiguous. Per the germline V gene, CDR1 is SGHVS and CDR2 is FNYEAQ. The CDR3 consists of 13 residues. Trimming pared 1 base from V and 2 bases from J, leaving 5 bases between. DNA for the CDR3: TGTGCCAGCAGCTTAGAAGCTAACACTGAAGCTTTCTTT. This codes for CASSLEANTEAFF.

This clonotype was picked up many times. This chain links TRBV6-5 with TRBJ1-1; TRBD1 is a possible D gene (5 bases). Germline V CDR1 and CDR2: MNHEY, SVGAGI. The CDR3 covers 14 residues. V lost 8 bases and J 0 bases, leaving 13 bases between the germline ends. This CDR3 is CASSWDGLNTEAFF. The CDR3 region has the DNA TGTGCCAGCTCCTGGGACGGGTTGAACACTGAAGCTTTCTTT.